The 10 T cell receptor beta chains presented below share a single source sample, sequenced in a study of blood T cell repertoires in COVID-19. Profiling relied on immunoSEQ multiplex PCR, and the TCRdb table lists in-frame clones only, not all of them. The sample carries approximately 190,000 clones, 70% to 85% recorded once. Sequenced: peripheral blood. The receptors derive from a human donor with acute or convalescent COVID-19. The donor label of this sample is uncertain.

The V gene is TRBV29-1, the J gene TRBJ2-1; 8 bases fit TRBD1. CDR3 length equals 16 residues. J lost 4 bases, V lost 1 base, and 9 bases had no gene match. CDR1 and CDR2 (germline): SQVTM, ANQGSEA. CDR3 in DNA: TGCAGCGTTGAAGGAGGGCCAGGGGGCAGGTACAATGAGCAGTTCTTC. Its translation is CSVEGGPGGRYNEQFF.

The chain joins TRBV24-1 to TRBJ1-1, with 7 bases that match TRBD1. This CDR3 is 13 amino acids long. Germline CDR1 and CDR2: KGHDR and SFDVKD. Trimming took 7 bases from V and 1 from J; bases not matched to a gene: 2. CDR3 nucleotide sequence: TGTGCCACCAGGGACAGGACGAACACTGAAGCTTTCTTT. This translates into CATRDRTNTEAFF.

V usage is TRBV9 and J usage is TRBJ2-5, with TRBD2 as a possible D gene (5 bases). Trimming took 4 bases from V and 0 from J, leaving 10 bases between them. Germline CDR1 SGDLS, CDR2 YYNGEE. The CDR3 length is 14 residues. CDR3 region: CASSPTRDQETQYF. Written as DNA, the CDR3 is TGTGCCAGCAGCCCCACTAGGGACCAAGAGACCCAGTACTTC.

The chain uses TRBV7-9 and TRBJ2-5, with 7 bases identical to TRBD1. After removal of 5 bases from V and 2 bases from J, the junction contained 5 bases not matched to a gene. Germline CDR1 and CDR2: SEHNR and FQNEAQ (reference sequence). The CDR3 has 14 amino acids. The DNA of the CDR3 is TGTGCCAGCAGCATGGGACAGAGACAAGAGACCCAGTACTTC. Its translation is CASSMGQRQETQYF. Using reference TRBV7-9 and TRBJ2-5 for the parts outside the CDR3, the full variable domain is DTGVSQNPRHKITKRGQNVTFRCDPISEHNRLYWYRQTLGQGPEFLTYFQNEAQLEKSRLLSDRFSAERPKGSFSTLEIQRTEQGDSAMYLCASSMGQRQETQYFGPGTRLLVL.

The chain employs TRBV24-1 and TRBJ2-5; 7 bases are shared with TRBD1. V lost 2 bases, J lost 1 base, and 9 bases stayed unmatched. CDR1 KGHDR and CDR2 SFDVKD come from the germline V gene. The CDR3 has 17 residues. The chain's CDR3 is CATSDSRTGALQETQYF. The CDR3 region has the DNA TGTGCCACCAGTGATTCACGGACAGGCGCGCTCCAAGAGACCCAGTACTTC.

This sequence joins TRBV6-5 and TRBJ2-3; D possibly corresponds to TRBD1 (6 bases). The ends were cut back, 6 bases at V and 2 bases at J, with 15 bases in the middle. The CDR3 contains 15 residues. Germline values: CDR1 MNHEY, CDR2 SVGAGI. This CDR3 reads CASSLVGGVTDTQYF. Here the CDR3 DNA reads TGTGCCAGCAGCCTTGTAGGGGGAGTCACAGATACGCAGTATTTT.

The genes are TRBV24-1 and TRBJ2-2; perhaps TRBD2 as D (6 bases). Trimming left V 8 bases short and J 2 bases short, with 8 bases between. CDR3 length equals 13 residues. Germline CDR1 reads KGHDR; CDR2 reads SFDVKD. CDR3 sequence reads: CATTEGNTGELFF. CDR3 nucleotides: TGTGCCACCACGGAGGGAAACACCGGGGAGCTGTTTTTT.

The gene calls are TRBV30 and TRBJ2-1, with 7 nucleotides matching TRBD1. This CDR3 comprises 14 residues. CDR1 is GTSNPN and CDR2 is SVGIG in the germline V gene (reference sequence). The ends lost 0 bases at V and 6 bases at J; junction bases unmatched: 5. The CDR3 here is CAWSVVTGINEQFF. CDR3 DNA sequence: TGTGCCTGGAGTGTCGTGACAGGGATCAATGAGCAGTTCTTC.

The chain uses TRBV28 and TRBJ2-1; D is unclear. V lost 5 bases, J lost 4 bases, and 12 bases lay in between. The CDR3 has 14 residues. Looked up from germline, CDR1 is MDHEN and CDR2 is SYDVKM. The CDR3 coding sequence is TGTGCCAGCAGTCTTGCGTCAGGATACAATGAGCAGTTCTTC. This encodes CASSLASGYNEQFF.

The rearrangement uses TRBV27 and TRBJ1-6; 9 positions agree with TRBD1. Per the germline V gene, CDR1 is MNHEY and CDR2 is SMNVEV (reference sequence). The CDR3 runs to 13 residues. V shed 5 bases, J shed 14 bases, and the junction held 7 bases outside the gene matches. CDR3 loop: CASSATGGRTLHF. CDR3 bases: TGTGCCAGCAGTGCGACAGGGGGTAGGACCCTCCACTTT.